A selection of T cell receptor beta chains follows, all from one sample in a study of tumor-infiltrating lymphocytes in oesophageal squamous cell carcinoma. TCRdb re-called the PCR reads with MiXCR, one entry per CDR3 protein. The repertoire holds around 12,000 distinct CDR3 sequences, with around 50% as singletons. The sequenced material came from esophageal tumor tissue. These receptors came from a female donor with esophageal squamous cell carcinoma. The CDR3 runs from the conserved cysteine through the conserved F or W. D genes are given only for firm matches. Rows give clone size only sometimes, using once, few, many, or a class for an expanded clone.

d_call: TRBD2; j_call: TRBJ2-3; v_call: TRBV7-4; cdr3_length: 15; clone_size: .; cdr3_nt: TGTGCCAGCAGCTTGGGACTAGCGGACACAGATACGCAGTATTTT; cdr3_aa: CASSLGLADTDTQYF
d_call: .; j_call: TRBJ2-1; v_call: TRBV7-9; cdr3_length: 15; clone_size: .; cdr3_nt: TGTGCCAGCAGCTTAGGGCTAGCCCGCTACAATGAGCAGTTCTTC; cdr3_aa: CASSLGLARYNEQFF
d_call: TRBD1; j_call: TRBJ2-7; v_call: TRBV7-6; cdr3_length: 20; clone_size: .; cdr3_nt: TGTGCCAGCAGCTTAGCGGGGGGAAGTGGATGGACAGGGGGCTTCTACGAGCAGTACTTC; cdr3_aa: CASSLAGGSGWTGGFYEQYF
d_call: .; j_call: TRBJ2-7; v_call: TRBV5-6; cdr3_length: 16; clone_size: many; cdr3_nt: TGTGCCAGCAGCTTGTGGGTGGCGGGGGCTACCTACGAGCAGTACTTC; cdr3_aa: CASSLWVAGATYEQYF
d_call: TRBD1; j_call: TRBJ2-7; v_call: TRBV7-3; cdr3_length: 16; clone_size: .; cdr3_nt: TGTGCCAGCAGCTCGTGGACAGGGGTCGGGTCCTACGAGCAGTACTTC; cdr3_aa: CASSSWTGVGSYEQYF
d_call: .; j_call: TRBJ1-1; v_call: TRBV11-2; cdr3_length: 14; clone_size: .; cdr3_nt: TGTGCCAGCAGCTTAGGTGACAGTAACACTGAAGCTTTCTTT; cdr3_aa: CASSLGDSNTEAFF
d_call: .; j_call: TRBJ2-1; v_call: TRBV6-2/TRBV6-3; cdr3_length: 13; clone_size: .; cdr3_nt: TGTGCCAGCAGTGAAGGCGATCCTCATGAGCAGTTCTTC; cdr3_aa: CASSEGDPHEQFF
d_call: .; j_call: TRBJ2-3; v_call: TRBV11-3; cdr3_length: 15; clone_size: .; cdr3_nt: TGTGCCAGCAGCTTCAGAAGGGGGAATGCAGATACGCAGTATTTT; cdr3_aa: CASSFRRGNADTQYF
d_call: .; j_call: TRBJ2-5; v_call: TRBV7-2; cdr3_length: 14; clone_size: .; cdr3_nt: TGTGCCAGCAGCTTAGTCAACTCTCAAGAGACCCAGTACTTC; cdr3_aa: CASSLVNSQETQYF
d_call: TRBD2; j_call: TRBJ2-1; v_call: TRBV7-2; cdr3_length: 18; clone_size: .; cdr3_nt: TGTGCCAGCAGCTTAAGGCCTAGCGGGAGAATGAGGCAAGAGACCCAGTTCTTC; cdr3_aa: CASSLRPSGRMRQETQFF
d_call: .; j_call: TRBJ2-5; v_call: TRBV7-6; cdr3_length: 11; clone_size: once; cdr3_nt: TGTGCCAGCAGCGTTGGAGAGACCCAGTACTTC; cdr3_aa: CASSVGETQYF
d_call: TRBD2; j_call: TRBJ2-3; v_call: TRBV11-2; cdr3_length: 13; clone_size: .; cdr3_nt: TGTGCCAGCAGACAAGCGGGGGAGGATACGCAGTATTTT; cdr3_aa: CASRQAGEDTQYF
d_call: TRBD2; j_call: TRBJ2-1; v_call: TRBV7-2; cdr3_length: 16; clone_size: many; cdr3_nt: TGTGCCAGCAGCTTGAAACTAGCGGGAGGGTTCAATGAGCAGTTCTTC; cdr3_aa: CASSLKLAGGFNEQFF
d_call: .; j_call: TRBJ2-3; v_call: TRBV5-4; cdr3_length: 14; clone_size: .; cdr3_nt: TGTGCCAGCTATGACCGCGGTCGTCCAGATACGCAGTATTTT; cdr3_aa: CASYDRGRPDTQYF
d_call: TRBD1; j_call: TRBJ2-1; v_call: TRBV7-3; cdr3_length: 15; clone_size: few; cdr3_nt: TGTGCCAGCAGCTTATGGGCAGGGGGTTACAATGAGCAGTTCTTC; cdr3_aa: CASSLWAGGYNEQFF
d_call: TRBD2; j_call: TRBJ2-5; v_call: TRBV7-2; cdr3_length: 16; clone_size: few; cdr3_nt: TGTGCCAGCAGCTCCACAGCGGGGGGGCTCTCTGAGACCCAGTACTTC; cdr3_aa: CASSSTAGGLSETQYF
d_call: .; j_call: TRBJ2-3; v_call: TRBV7-2; cdr3_length: 14; clone_size: few; cdr3_nt: TGTGCCAGCAGCGGCCCGGGGGGCCAAGATACGCAGTATTTT; cdr3_aa: CASSGPGGQDTQYF
d_call: TRBD2; j_call: TRBJ2-1; v_call: TRBV6-4; cdr3_length: 17; clone_size: many; cdr3_nt: TGTGCCAGCAGTGACTCTGGGGTAGCGGGGGGGCTCAATGAGCAGTTCTTC; cdr3_aa: CASSDSGVAGGLNEQFF
d_call: TRBD2; j_call: TRBJ2-1; v_call: TRBV6-2/TRBV6-3; cdr3_length: 17; clone_size: many; cdr3_nt: TGTGCCAGCAGTTACCCCCCACTAGCGGGAGGCATCAATGAGCAGTTCTTC; cdr3_aa: CASSYPPLAGGINEQFF
d_call: .; j_call: TRBJ2-4; v_call: TRBV7-2; cdr3_length: 16; clone_size: once; cdr3_nt: TGTGCCAGCAGCTTATTGGCCGGGGGAGGAGCCAATGAGCAGTACTTC; cdr3_aa: CASSLLAGGGANEQYF
d_call: .; j_call: TRBJ2-2; v_call: TRBV5-3; cdr3_length: 16; clone_size: .; cdr3_nt: TGCGCCAGCAGCTTGGCTTTCGGCCAAGGAACCGGGGAGCTGTTTTTT; cdr3_aa: CASSLAFGQGTGELFF
d_call: .; j_call: TRBJ2-1; v_call: TRBV9; cdr3_length: 15; clone_size: .; cdr3_nt: TGTGCCAGCAGCCCTCGGGACTGGGTTTACCATGAGCAGTTCTTC; cdr3_aa: CASSPRDWVYHEQFF
d_call: TRBD2; j_call: TRBJ2-3; v_call: TRBV6-2/TRBV6-3; cdr3_length: 13; clone_size: large; cdr3_nt: TGTGCCAGCAGTTACCTAGGGACTAGGTTGCAGTATTTT; cdr3_aa: CASSYLGTRLQYF
d_call: .; j_call: TRBJ2-1; v_call: TRBV4-2; cdr3_length: 14; clone_size: .; cdr3_nt: TGTGCCAGCAGCCAAGAAACTACCTACAATGAGCAGTTCTTC; cdr3_aa: CASSQETTYNEQFF
d_call: TRBD1; j_call: TRBJ2-1; v_call: TRBV28; cdr3_length: 14; clone_size: .; cdr3_nt: TGTGCCAGCAGTTGGGACAGCTCCTACAATGAGCAGTTCTTC; cdr3_aa: CASSWDSSYNEQFF
d_call: .; j_call: TRBJ2-1; v_call: TRBV4-2; cdr3_length: 14; clone_size: many; cdr3_nt: TGTGCCAGCAGCCAAGTGGGCGGGCTTACTGAGCAGTTCTTC; cdr3_aa: CASSQVGGLTEQFF
d_call: .; j_call: TRBJ2-5; v_call: TRBV7-6; cdr3_length: 12; clone_size: few; cdr3_nt: TGTGCCAGCAGCCCCCACGCTGAGACCCAGTACTTC; cdr3_aa: CASSPHAETQYF
d_call: .; j_call: TRBJ2-7; v_call: TRBV5-1; cdr3_length: 10; clone_size: many; cdr3_nt: TGCGCCAGCAGCGGTGGTGAGCAGTACTTC; cdr3_aa: CASSGGEQYF
d_call: .; j_call: TRBJ2-1; v_call: TRBV5-6; cdr3_length: 11; clone_size: .; cdr3_nt: TGTGCCAGCAGCTTGGCGTATGAGCAGTTCTTC; cdr3_aa: CASSLAYEQFF
d_call: TRBD2; j_call: TRBJ2-5; v_call: TRBV24-1; cdr3_length: 16; clone_size: .; cdr3_nt: TGTGCCACCAGTGATCCGCAGGGACTAGAACGGAATGAGCAGTACTTC; cdr3_aa: CATSDPQGLERNEQYF
d_call: TRBD1; j_call: TRBJ2-7; v_call: TRBV7-8; cdr3_length: 16; clone_size: .; cdr3_nt: TGTGCCAGCAGCTCCCGGGACAGGGGGGACTACAATGAGCAGTACTTC; cdr3_aa: CASSSRDRGDYNEQYF
d_call: .; j_call: TRBJ2-2; v_call: TRBV5-1; cdr3_length: 15; clone_size: .; cdr3_nt: TGCGCCAGCAGCTTCGGGGGTATAGGCACCGGGGAGCTGTTTTTT; cdr3_aa: CASSFGGIGTGELFF
d_call: .; j_call: TRBJ2-7; v_call: TRBV5-6; cdr3_length: 15; clone_size: .; cdr3_nt: TGTGCCAGCAGCTTTTTGGGGTATAGCTCCTACGAGCAGTACTTC; cdr3_aa: CASSFLGYSSYEQYF
d_call: TRBD2; j_call: TRBJ2-7; v_call: TRBV7-2; cdr3_length: 18; clone_size: once; cdr3_nt: TGTGCCAGCAGCTTCCCGACTAGCGGGAGGGCATATGCTGGCGAGCAGTACTTC; cdr3_aa: CASSFPTSGRAYAGEQYF
d_call: .; j_call: TRBJ2-1; v_call: TRBV7-3; cdr3_length: 13; clone_size: .; cdr3_nt: TGTGCCAGCAGCTTAGGAGATAGTTTAGGGCAGTTCTTC; cdr3_aa: CASSLGDSLGQFF
d_call: TRBD1; j_call: TRBJ2-1; v_call: TRBV7-3; cdr3_length: 15; clone_size: .; cdr3_nt: TGTGCCAGCAGCTTAAGACAGGGCCCCTACAATGAGCAGTTCTTC; cdr3_aa: CASSLRQGPYNEQFF
d_call: .; j_call: TRBJ2-2; v_call: TRBV4-3; cdr3_length: 15; clone_size: many; cdr3_nt: TGCGCCAGCAGTTACTCCCGGGGTGGGGCCGGGGAGCTGTTTTTT; cdr3_aa: CASSYSRGGAGELFF
d_call: .; j_call: TRBJ1-1; v_call: TRBV12-3/TRBV12-4; cdr3_length: 13; clone_size: .; cdr3_nt: TGTGCCAGCAGTTTGAGGAGGGGCACTGAAGCTTTCTTT; cdr3_aa: CASSLRRGTEAFF
d_call: .; j_call: TRBJ1-5; v_call: TRBV7-6; cdr3_length: 15; clone_size: medium-sized; cdr3_nt: TGTGCCAGCAGCTTAGAACCAGGGGGCAATCAGCCCCAGCATTTT; cdr3_aa: CASSLEPGGNQPQHF
d_call: .; j_call: TRBJ2-7; v_call: TRBV27; cdr3_length: 12; clone_size: .; cdr3_nt: TGTGCCAGCAGTGGCAGACACTACGAGCAGTACTTC; cdr3_aa: CASSGRHYEQYF
d_call: .; j_call: TRBJ2-1; v_call: TRBV7-9; cdr3_length: 15; clone_size: .; cdr3_nt: TGTGCCAGCAGCTTACTGGGGGGCTCCTACAATGAGCAGTTCTTC; cdr3_aa: CASSLLGGSYNEQFF
d_call: .; j_call: TRBJ2-3; v_call: TRBV7-3; cdr3_length: 14; clone_size: large; cdr3_nt: TGTGCCAGCAGCTTAGGGGGGGCCGCAGATACGCAGTATTTT; cdr3_aa: CASSLGGAADTQYF
d_call: .; j_call: TRBJ2-7; v_call: TRBV7-6; cdr3_length: 14; clone_size: .; cdr3_nt: TGTGCTAGCAGCCCTATACTAGACGGCTACGAGCAGTACTTC; cdr3_aa: CASSPILDGYEQYF